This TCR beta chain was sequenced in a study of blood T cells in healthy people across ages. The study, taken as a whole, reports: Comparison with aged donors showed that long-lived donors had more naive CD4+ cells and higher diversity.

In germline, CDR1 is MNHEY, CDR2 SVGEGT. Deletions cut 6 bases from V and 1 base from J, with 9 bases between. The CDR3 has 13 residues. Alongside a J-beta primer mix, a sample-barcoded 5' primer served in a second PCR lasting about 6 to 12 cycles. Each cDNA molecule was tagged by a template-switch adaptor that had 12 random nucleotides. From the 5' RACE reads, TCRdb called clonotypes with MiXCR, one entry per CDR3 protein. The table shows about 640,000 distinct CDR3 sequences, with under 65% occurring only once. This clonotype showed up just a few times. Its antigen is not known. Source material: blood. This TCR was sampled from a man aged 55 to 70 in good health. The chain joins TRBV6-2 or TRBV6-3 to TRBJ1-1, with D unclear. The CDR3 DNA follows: TGTGCCAGCAGCCGGGTAGCGAACACTGAAGCTTTCTTT. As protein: CASSRVANTEAFF.